The 26 T cell receptor beta chains listed next were all sequenced from one sample in a study of blood T cell repertoires in COVID-19. Sequenced by immunoSEQ multiplex PCR; TCRdb stores in-frame clones only, minus some. Of about 100,000 clones in the sample, less than 85% were seen once. Material: peripheral blood. The source is a woman aged 70 to 79 with active or convalescent COVID-19.

The DNA for the CDR3 is TGTGCCAGCATTGAAAGGAGGGCCAACTACAATGAGCAGTTCTTC. It yields the protein CASIERRANYNEQFF. V usage is TRBV28 and J usage is TRBJ2-1, with D possibly being TRBD2 (6 bases). Per germline, CDR1 MDHEN and CDR2 SYDVKM. The V end was cut by 7 bases, the J end by 3 bases, with 16 bases between. The CDR3 sequence is 15 residues long.

The chain links TRBV20-1 to TRBJ1-2, with D uncertain. V lost 3 bases, J lost 3 bases, and 11 bases lay in between. Germline lookup yields CDR1 DFQATT and CDR2 SNEGSKA (reference sequence). This CDR3 has 13 residues. The CDR3 region has the DNA TGCAGTGCTAGTCAGTTGAACGACTATGGCTACACCTTC. The encoded protein is CSASQLNDYGYTF.

The rearrangement links TRBV10-3 to TRBJ2-6, with 9 bases aligning to TRBD1. The germline V gene encodes CDR1 ENHRY and CDR2 SYGVKD. V was pared by 2 bases and J by 0 bases, with 8 bases of the junction left unmatched. The CDR3 totals 19 residues. The CDR3 nucleotides read TGTGCCATCAGTGAGAATCCGGGACAGGGAAGCTCTGGGGCCAACGTCCTGACTTTC. Translated, it gives CAISENPGQGSSGANVLTF.

The table lists this clone with a few counts. The genes are TRBV6-4 and TRBJ1-2; perhaps TRBD1 as D (6 bases). This CDR3 has 15 residues. V dropped 6 bases and J dropped 2 bases, with 16 bases sitting between them. Germline assignment: CDR1 MRHNA and CDR2 SNTAGT. The CDR3 reads CASSPDRLSNYGYTF. For the CDR3, the DNA is TGTGCCAGCAGCCCAGACAGGCTATCAAACTATGGCTACACCTTC.

The chain uses TRBV18 and TRBJ2-5; 7 nucleotides agree with TRBD1. Germline CDR1 reads KGHSH; CDR2 reads LQKENI. V trimming: 1 base; J trimming: 1 base; junction bases outside the gene matches: 3. This CDR3 spans 15 amino acids. The chain's CDR3 is CASSPRSGGQETQYF. As DNA, the CDR3 is TGTGCCAGCTCACCACGGTCAGGGGGCCAAGAGACCCAGTACTTC.

This clone has only a few counts. V gene TRBV24-1 combines with J gene TRBJ2-1, with TRBD2 matching 8 bases. This CDR3 comprises 16 residues. In germline, CDR1 is KGHDR, CDR2 SFDVKD. V gave up 6 bases and J gave up 0 bases; unmatched junction bases: 6. As DNA, the CDR3 is TGTGCCACCAGTTCTATAGCGGGAAGCTCCTACAATGAGCAGTTCTTC. Amino acid sequence: CATSSIAGSSYNEQFF.

This chain uses TRBV10-3 with TRBJ2-5, with TRBD2 as a possible D gene (6 bases). Germline CDR1 reads ENHRY; CDR2 reads SYGVKD. The CDR3 has 16 amino acids. Trimming cost V 2 bases and J 4 bases, with 17 bases left between them. The CDR3 sequence: CAISERRVQEGETQYF. The CDR3 bases are TGTGCCATCAGTGAGCGGCGGGTCCAGGAGGGAGAGACCCAGTACTTC.

The rearrangement uses TRBV11-2 and TRBJ1-3; no reliable D call. The germline CDR1 and CDR2 sequences are SGHAT and FQNNGV. The CDR3 contains 13 residues. Trimming pared 1 base from V and 5 bases from J, leaving 6 bases between. CDR3 nucleotides: TGTGCCAGCAGCTTAGGTCTAAGAAACACCATATATTTT. Translating gives CASSLGLRNTIYF.

The chain has TRBV18 and TRBJ1-1; D gene unclear. In germline, CDR1 is KGHSH, CDR2 LQKENI. This CDR3 comprises 14 residues. V was cut by 4 bases and J by 5 bases, with 14 bases left in between. The CDR3 coding sequence is TGTGCCAGCTCACGAGAGATACAGTCTACTGAAGCTTTCTTT. This gives the protein CASSREIQSTEAFF.

The V gene is TRBV10-1, the J gene TRBJ2-1; TRBD2 matches at 12 bases. Trimming removed 6 bases from V and 5 bases from J; junction bases left unmatched: 8. Germline CDR1 reads WNHNN; CDR2 reads SYGVQD (reference sequence). There are 16 residues in the CDR3. CDR3 nucleotide sequence: TGCGCCAGCAGACCCACTAGCGGGGGGCCTCACAATGAGCAGTTCTTC. This gives the protein CASRPTSGGPHNEQFF.

The CDR3 DNA sequence: TGTGCCAGCAGTGACCGAGCGGGAGGTTACGAGCAGTACTTC. Amino acids: CASSDRAGGYEQYF. The chain has TRBV6-6 and TRBJ2-7; 9 bases align to TRBD2. Per germline, CDR1 MNHNY and CDR2 SVGAGI (reference sequence). V lost 5 bases, J lost 4 bases, and 6 bases stayed unmatched. The CDR3 covers 14 residues.

The sample holds one count of this clone. The V call is TRBV27, the J call TRBJ1-1; D not resolved. Germline CDR1 reads MNHEY; CDR2 reads SMNVEV (reference sequence). CDR3 length: 13 amino acids. The V end was cut by 6 bases, the J end by 0 bases, with 8 bases between. The CDR3 region is CASSPRVNTEAFF. The CDR3 DNA follows: TGTGCCAGCAGCCCACGGGTGAACACTGAAGCTTTCTTT.

In this sample, this clone turned up a few times. The chain links TRBV5-4 to TRBJ1-2, with 10 bases identical to TRBD1. The CDR3 loop spans 13 amino acids. Germline V CDR1 and CDR2: SGHNT, YYREEE (reference sequence). Losses at the gene ends were 3 bases for V and 7 bases for J; bases not matched to a gene: 3. CDR3 protein: CASSSGQGVGYTF. The CDR3 DNA follows: TGTGCCAGCAGCTCAGGACAGGGGGTTGGCTACACCTTC.

This clone was seen a single time. The chain uses TRBV6-2 or TRBV6-3 and TRBJ1-5; 7 bases agree with TRBD1. The CDR3 totals 18 residues. After removal of 2 bases from V and 0 bases from J, the junction contained 10 bases not matched to a gene. CDR1 and CDR2 (germline): MNHEY, SVGEGT. CDR3 nucleotides: TGTGCCAGCAGTTACAACGCAGGGGGGACCTATAGCAATCAGCCCCAGCATTTT. Amino acid sequence: CASSYNAGGTYSNQPQHF.

The chain has TRBV5-1 and TRBJ1-2; the match to TRBD1 covers 10 bases. Losses at the gene ends were 4 bases for V and 1 base for J; bases not matched to a gene: 4. This CDR3 is 15 amino acids long. Per germline, CDR1 SGHRS and CDR2 YFSETQ. CDR3: CASSPGQGINYGYTF. The DNA of the CDR3 is TGCGCCAGCAGCCCGGGACAGGGGATTAACTATGGCTACACCTTC.

V and J are TRBV18 and TRBJ2-7, with 10 bases identical to TRBD1. The CDR3 spans 14 residues. J was trimmed by 2 bases and V by 3 bases; bases with no gene match: 1. Per germline, CDR1 KGHSH and CDR2 LQKENI. The CDR3 DNA sequence: TGTGCCAGCTCACCTGGGACAGGGGCCTACGAGCAGTACTTC. It encodes CASSPGTGAYEQYF.

The chain employs TRBV4-1 and TRBJ2-1, with TRBD1 matching over 9 bases. V lost 2 bases and J lost 3; bases outside the gene matches: 2. Germline V gene lookup returns CDR1 MGHRA and CDR2 YSYEKL. This CDR3 has 15 residues. The chain's CDR3 is CASSQTGQGYNEQFF. CDR3 bases: TGCGCCAGCAGCCAAACGGGACAGGGCTACAATGAGCAGTTCTTC.

This rearrangement joins TRBV4-3 to TRBJ2-1; the match to TRBD2 covers 7 bases. CDR3 size: 17 residues. Trimming cost V 3 bases and J 5 bases; bases outside gene matches: 13. Germline V gives CDR1 LGHNA, CDR2 YSLEER. The CDR3 loop reads CASSHPGGGSPHNEQFF. CDR3 bases: TGCGCCAGCAGCCACCCCGGGGGAGGGTCCCCCCACAATGAGCAGTTCTTC.

This chain connects TRBV9 to TRBJ2-1; tentatively, D is TRBD2 (5 bases). V lost 0 bases and J 7 bases, leaving 14 bases between the germline ends. Germline assignment: CDR1 SGDLS and CDR2 YYNGEE. This CDR3 spans 15 amino acids. CDR3 residues: CASSVAGSGLNEQFF. CDR3 nucleotide sequence: TGTGCCAGCAGCGTAGCGGGGAGTGGGTTGAATGAGCAGTTCTTC.

The chain is built from TRBV2 and TRBJ1-2; 10 bases map to TRBD1. Germline V gene sequence: CDR1 SNHLY, CDR2 FYNNEI. Trimming cost V 4 bases and J 13 bases; bases outside gene matches: 6. The CDR3 length is 12 residues. This CDR3 is CASSGTGGSSTF. For the CDR3, the DNA is TGTGCCAGCAGTGGGACAGGGGGAAGTTCCACCTTC.

This clone was observed a single time. The chain couples TRBV2 to TRBJ1-6, with 7 bases aligning to TRBD1. This CDR3 is built from 16 residues. The V gene's germline CDR1 is SNHLY and CDR2 FYNNEI. The junction had 8 bases not matched to a gene; V was cut back by 1 base and J by 8 bases. CDR3 residues: CASSEGTGGFYSPLHF. CDR3 nucleotides: TGTGCCAGCAGTGAAGGGACAGGCGGATTCTATTCACCCCTCCACTTT.

The genes are TRBV7-9 and TRBJ2-1; no clear D gene. Germline values: CDR1 SEHNR, CDR2 FQNEAQ (reference sequence). CDR3 length: 14 residues. The V gene lost 1 base and the J gene lost 4 bases, with 8 bases spanning the gap. The CDR3 nucleotides are TGTGCCAGCAGCTTAGGTGCACAGTACAATGAGCAGTTCTTC. Its protein product is CASSLGAQYNEQFF. Full variable domain (remainder filled in from reference TRBV7-9 and TRBJ2-1): DTGVSQNPRHKITKRGQNVTFRCDPISEHNRLYWYRQTLGQGPEFLTYFQNEAQLEKSRLLSDRFSAERPKGSFSTLEIQRTEQGDSAMYLCASSLGAQYNEQFFGPGTRLTVL.

This rearrangement joins TRBV7-9 to TRBJ1-4, with a possible D match to TRBD1 (6 bases). Trimming cost V 5 bases and J 8 bases, with 18 bases left between them. Germline CDR1 SEHNR, CDR2 FQNEAQ (reference sequence). The CDR3 loop spans 15 amino acids. The CDR3 region is CASSPRGGAGEKLFF. The CDR3 DNA follows: TGTGCCAGCAGCCCCCGGGGGGGGGCTGGGGAAAAACTGTTTTTT. Drawing the rest from reference TRBV7-9 and TRBJ1-4, the complete variable domain is DTGVSQNPRHKITKRGQNVTFRCDPISEHNRLYWYRQTLGQGPEFLTYFQNEAQLEKSRLLSDRFSAERPKGSFSTLEIQRTEQGDSAMYLCASSPRGGAGEKLFFGSGTQLSVL.

The rearrangement joins TRBV5-3 to TRBJ2-7; 7 bases line up with TRBD1. TRBV5-3 is recorded as an ORF, its role being uncertain. This CDR3 spans 16 amino acids. V was pared by 1 base and J by 5 bases, with 12 bases of the junction left unmatched. The CDR3 bases are TGTGCCAGAAGCTTGCATAACAGACAGGGCGTCCACGAGCAGTACTTC. Translation: CARSLHNRQGVHEQYF.

The chain combines TRBV10-1 with TRBJ2-1, with D perhaps TRBD2 (6 bases). Per the germline V gene, CDR1 is WNHNN and CDR2 is SYGVQD (reference sequence). This CDR3 contains 13 residues. V was shortened by 5 bases and J by 10 bases, with 15 bases between the two germline ends. The CDR3 nucleotides read TGCGCCAGCAGTTTGACTAGTTTGGACGAGCAGTTCTTC. Amino acid sequence: CASSLTSLDEQFF.

V is TRBV4-3 and J is TRBJ1-2; 8 bases match TRBD1. This CDR3 spans 15 amino acids. Germline V gene data show CDR1 as LGHNA and CDR2 as YSLEER. With 0 bases clipped from V and 4 bases from J, the junction kept 4 bases outside the gene matches. CDR3 in amino acids: CASSQDRGPGYGYTF. CDR3 coding DNA: TGCGCCAGCAGCCAAGACAGGGGGCCCGGCTATGGCTACACCTTC.